These 6 T cell receptor beta chains were sequenced from one sample in a study of control samples from healthy donors and cancer patients. Repertoires were generated with immunoSEQ multiplex PCR, while TCRdb's copy carries only in-frame clones and drops some. Here the sample spans about 410,000 clones, over 75% being singletons. The sample taken for sequencing was PBMCs. The receptors were sampled from a man aged 35 to 55 with head and neck cancer.

This clone was seen just once. This rearrangement joins TRBV14 to TRBJ1-1, with a weak D call TRBD1 (5 bases). V was shortened by 4 bases and J by 1 base, with 13 bases between the two germline ends. The CDR3 has 15 amino acids. Germline values: CDR1 SGHDN, CDR2 FVKESK. In nucleotides, the CDR3 is TGTGCCAGCAGCCTCAACAGGCTTGGGAACACTGAAGCTTTCTTT. This gives the protein CASSLNRLGNTEAFF. The entire variable domain, with the rest obtained from reference TRBV14 and TRBJ1-1, is as follows: EAGVTQFPSHSVIEKGQTVTLRCDPISGHDNLYWYRRVMGKEIKFLLHFVKESKQDESGMPNNRFLAERTGGTYSTLKVQPAELEDSGVYFCASSLNRLGNTEAFFGQGTRLTVV.

The chain combines TRBV3-1 (or the pseudogene TRBV3-2) with TRBJ2-7; D not certain. The CDR3 extends over 15 amino acids. The germline V and J ends were trimmed by 3 bases and 0 bases, with 12 bases remaining between them. Per germline, CDR1 LGHDT and CDR2 YNNKEL (reference sequence). The DNA of the CDR3 is TGTGCCAGCAGCCATTCCGACGAGCGCTCCTACGAGCAGTACTTC. It yields the protein CASSHSDERSYEQYF.

The rearrangement joins TRBV30 to TRBJ2-5, with D perhaps matching TRBD1 (5 bases). V lost 2 bases, J lost 3 bases, and 13 bases lay in between. Germline CDR1 reads GTSNPN; CDR2 reads SVGIG (reference sequence). The CDR3 extends over 14 amino acids. The CDR3 DNA reads as TGTGCCTGGAGTCGATACAGGTCGGAAGAGACCCAGTACTTC. This codes for CAWSRYRSEETQYF.

V usage is TRBV5-5 and J usage is TRBJ2-1; D gene uncertain. The germline V and J ends were trimmed by 0 bases and 7 bases, with 11 bases remaining between them. The germline CDR1 and CDR2 sequences are SGHKS and YYEKEE (reference sequence). The CDR3 contains 14 residues. CDR3 nucleotide sequence: TGTGCCAGCAGCTTGGACTGGGTGGGGAATGAGCAGTTCTTC. Translated: CASSLDWVGNEQFF.

The rearrangement joins TRBV10-2 to TRBJ2-1; perhaps TRBD2 as D (6 bases). Trimming left V 2 bases short and J 6 bases short, with 8 bases between. The CDR3 consists of 13 residues. Germline V gene lookup returns CDR1 WSHSY and CDR2 SAAADI. The CDR3 bases are TGCGCCAGCAGTGAGGGGACTTCCAATGAGCAGTTCTTC. Translation: CASSEGTSNEQFF.

The chain links TRBV3-1 (or the pseudogene TRBV3-2) to TRBJ1-4, with D unresolved. CDR1 LGHDT and CDR2 YNNKEL come from the germline V gene (reference sequence). Trimming left V 0 bases short and J 0 bases short, with 8 bases between. CDR3 length: 16 amino acids. CDR3 in DNA: TGTGCCAGCAGCCAAGATAACAGAGCAACTAATGAAAAACTGTTTTTT. Translating it yields CASSQDNRATNEKLFF.